This T cell receptor beta chain was identified during a study of control samples from healthy donors and cancer patients. Repertoires were generated with immunoSEQ multiplex PCR, while TCRdb's copy carries only in-frame clones and drops some. In the table there are roughly 130,000 clones, about 94% of which are singletons. The clonotype was recovered from a man aged 60-69 years with colorectal cancer. Specimen: PBMCs.

The CDR3: CASSHGQGANTQYF. The CDR3, as DNA: TGTGCCAGCAGCCACGGACAGGGGGCGAATACGCAGTATTTT. This chain joins TRBV6-2 or TRBV6-3 and TRBJ2-3; 11 nucleotides align to TRBD1. From germline, CDR1 is MNHEY and CDR2 SVGEGT. This CDR3 comprises 14 residues. J gave up 7 bases and V 6 bases, and 6 bases lay outside the gene matches.